This passage covers 13 T cell receptor beta chains from one sample sequenced in a study of response to subunit inactivated influenza vaccine. TCRdb redid the calling of the RT-PCR reads with MiXCR, one entry per CDR3 protein. This repertoire shows about 530,000 distinct CDR3 sequences, approximately 12% found once; its top ten account for around 13%. The source was PBMCs from blood, collected about 40 days after vaccination. These receptors were obtained from a man aged 45-60 years who received an inactivated influenza vaccine.

To note about this clonotype: One end of the junction varies from germline; a read error may be responsible. The V call is TRBV20-1, the J call TRBJ2-3, with 8 bases identical to TRBD2. The CDR3 has 15 residues. Germline assignment: CDR1 DFQATT and CDR2 SNEGSKA (reference sequence). In nucleotides, the CDR3 is TGCTGTGCTAGAGCGGGGGTTGGTAGCACAGATACGCAGTATTTT. Translated, it gives CCARAGVGSTDTQYF.

This clonotype was observed many times. The V gene is TRBV5-1, the J gene TRBJ2-7, with 8 bases identical to TRBD2. With 4 bases clipped from V and 1 base from J, the junction kept 4 bases outside the gene matches. CDR3 size: 14 residues. CDR1 SGHRS and CDR2 YFSETQ come from the germline V gene. CDR3 in amino acids: CASSGAGESYEQYF. For the CDR3, the DNA is TGCGCCAGCAGCGGAGCGGGAGAGTCCTACGAGCAGTACTTC.

This clonotype was seen only a few times. This chain uses TRBV5-5 with TRBJ2-7; D unresolved. This CDR3 is built from 14 residues. Trimming cost V 4 bases and J 0 bases, with 11 bases left between them. The V gene's germline CDR1 is SGHKS and CDR2 YYEKEE (reference sequence). The CDR3 protein is CASSPSAISYEQYF. DNA for the CDR3: TGTGCCAGCAGCCCCTCCGCCATCTCCTACGAGCAGTACTTC.

This clonotype was counted ten times or more. The rearrangement links TRBV7-2 to TRBJ1-1, with TRBD1 identical over 8 bases. The germline V gene encodes CDR1 SGHTA and CDR2 FQGNSA. V shed 4 bases, J shed 8 bases, and the junction held 6 bases outside the gene matches. CDR3 length: 13 amino acids. The CDR3: CASSSRQGTEAFF. The CDR3 nucleotides read TGTGCCAGCAGCTCAAGACAGGGGACGGAAGCTTTCTTT.

This sequence joins TRBV20-1 and TRBJ1-2; D not resolved. CDR1 is DFQATT and CDR2 is SNEGSKA in the germline V gene (reference sequence). Trimming left V 5 bases short and J 5 bases short, with 12 bases between. CDR3 length equals 12 residues. The CDR3 DNA sequence: TGCAGTGCTCCCTACGACGGTTATGGCTACACCTTC. Amino acid sequence: CSAPYDGYGYTF.

This clonotype has only a few counts. The V and J genes are TRBV20-1 and TRBJ1-1; a possible D gene is TRBD1 (6 bases). The germline V gene encodes CDR1 DFQATT and CDR2 SNEGSKA (reference sequence). The CDR3 runs to 13 residues. CDR3 region: CSPKFGGWTEAFF. For the CDR3, the DNA is TGCAGCCCTAAGTTCGGGGGCTGGACTGAAGCTTTCTTT.

The chain uses TRBV29-1 and TRBJ1-2; 7 nucleotides match TRBD1. The CDR3 covers 13 residues. Germline values: CDR1 SQVTM, CDR2 ANQGSEA. Trimming cost V 6 bases and J 1 base; bases outside gene matches: 5. This CDR3 reads CSVGTDNNYGYTF. Written as DNA, the CDR3 is TGCAGCGTCGGGACAGATAATAACTATGGCTACACCTTC.

The genes are TRBV15 and TRBJ2-3; 8 bases are shared with TRBD1. V was pared by 6 bases and J by 2 bases, with 7 bases of the junction left unmatched. This CDR3 comprises 15 residues. Germline V lookup: CDR1 LNHNV, CDR2 YYDKDF (reference sequence). CDR3 nucleotide sequence: TGTGCCACCAGGGACAGGGCGAGGAACACAGATACGCAGTATTTT. Its protein is CATRDRARNTDTQYF.

This clonotype showed up just a few times. The gene calls are TRBV12-3 or TRBV12-4 and TRBJ2-2; D is perhaps TRBD1 (5 bases). V was shortened by 7 bases and J by 2 bases, with 14 bases between the two germline ends. CDR3 length equals 15 residues. In DNA, the CDR3 is TGTGCCAGCACCAAGACAGAGCTCAACACCGGGGAGCTGTTTTTT. This encodes CASTKTELNTGELFF.

This clonotype was observed a few times. The chain is built from TRBV7-8 and TRBJ1-2; D ambiguous. The CDR3 runs to 15 residues. Trimming left V 0 bases short and J 2 bases short, with 10 bases between. Germline CDR1 and CDR2: SGHVS and FQNEAQ. CDR3 amino acids: CASSLAGLGNYGYTF. DNA for the CDR3: TGTGCCAGCAGCTTAGCCGGCCTTGGGAACTATGGCTACACCTTC.

The rearrangement uses TRBV7-2 and TRBJ2-3; 7 bases agree with TRBD2. Germline assignment: CDR1 SGHTA and CDR2 FQGNSA. The CDR3 length is 14 residues. V lost 5 bases and J lost 6; bases outside the gene matches: 8. This CDR3 reads CASSLSSGPDTQYF. CDR3 coding DNA: TGTGCCAGCAGCCTCTCTAGCGGACCGGATACGCAGTATTTT. Combining the CDR3 with reference TRBV7-2 and TRBJ2-3 gives the whole variable domain GAGVSQSPSNKVTEKGKDVELRCDPISGHTALYWYRQSLGQGLEFLIYFQGNSAPDKSGLPSDRFSAERTGGSVSTLTIQRTQQEDSAVYLCASSLSSGPDTQYFGPGTRLTVL.

This clonotype has at least ten counts. The chain joins TRBV28 to TRBJ2-2; 7 bases align to TRBD2. The germline gives CDR1 MDHEN, CDR2 SYDVKM. V gave up 2 bases and J gave up 5 bases; unmatched junction bases: 8. The CDR3 contains 16 residues. CDR3 loop: CASSLRPGRDTGELFF. For the CDR3, the DNA is TGTGCCAGCAGTTTACGGCCGGGGAGGGATACCGGGGAGCTGTTTTTT.

This CDR3 reads CSLWTSGGTDTQYF. DNA of the CDR3: TGCAGCCTTTGGACTAGCGGGGGCACAGATACGCAGTATTTT. The chain joins TRBV29-1 to TRBJ2-3; TRBD2 matches 12 bases. From germline, CDR1 is SQVTM and CDR2 ANQGSEA. Losses at the gene ends were 8 bases for V and 1 base for J; bases not matched to a gene: 4. The length of the CDR3 is 14 residues.